Below are 15 T cell receptor beta chains sequenced from a single sample in a study of blood T cell repertoires in COVID-19. Profiling relied on immunoSEQ multiplex PCR, and the TCRdb table lists in-frame clones only, not all of them. The repertoire consists of about 120,000 clones, with roughly 80% occurring once and the leading ten covering 1.5% to 1.7%. The sample comprised peripheral blood. These receptors originate from a man in his forties or fifties with acute or convalescent COVID-19.

This chain uses TRBV6-5 with TRBJ2-1, with TRBD2 matching over 9 bases. Germline lookup yields CDR1 MNHEY and CDR2 SVGAGI. The V and J ends lost 0 bases and 7 bases, in that order; junction bases with no gene match: 7. The CDR3 has 16 residues. The CDR3 region is CASSYSRGGVRNEQFF. DNA for the CDR3: TGTGCCAGCAGTTACTCGCGGGGGGGCGTGCGGAATGAGCAGTTCTTC.

This clone was observed a few times. The chain carries TRBV19 and TRBJ1-1, with 7 positions matching TRBD1. V dropped 2 bases and J dropped 10; count of bases not matched to a gene: 10. CDR1 and CDR2 (germline): LNHDA, SQIVND (reference sequence). CDR3 length: 14 amino acids. CDR3 protein: CASSISGPKGAAFF. CDR3 sequence (DNA): TGTGCCAGTAGTATATCGGGACCCAAGGGGGCAGCTTTCTTT.

This clone was detected a few times. The CDR3 nucleotides are TGTGCCAGCAGTGGGACAGCTTCCTCTGGGGCCAACGTCCTGACTTTC. It specifies CASSGTASSGANVLTF. This rearrangement joins TRBV2 to TRBJ2-6, with a possible D match to TRBD1 (6 bases). Between the trimmed V and J ends, which lost 4 bases and 0 bases, there was a span of 10 bases. The CDR3 length is 16 residues. CDR1 is SNHLY and CDR2 is FYNNEI in the germline V gene.

This chain connects TRBV7-3 to TRBJ2-3; TRBD2 matches 9 bases. The CDR3 contains 15 residues. Trimming took 1 base from V and 7 from J; bases not matched to a gene: 6. Looked up from germline, CDR1 is SGHTA and CDR2 is FQGTGA. The CDR3 DNA follows: TGTGCCAGCAGCTTAATTGCGGGGGGGCCCAATACGCAGTATTTT. Protein product: CASSLIAGGPNTQYF.

V is TRBV2 and J is TRBJ1-6; D possibly corresponds to TRBD1 (5 bases). Trimming stripped 6 bases from V and 11 bases from J, with 14 bases between. The germline V gene encodes CDR1 SNHLY and CDR2 FYNNEI. CDR3 length: 13 residues. Here the CDR3 reads CASRGAVPTPLHF. The CDR3, as DNA: TGTGCCAGCAGAGGGGCCGTCCCAACACCCCTCCACTTT.

The chain has TRBV6-5 and TRBJ2-3; D is unclear. This CDR3 is 14 amino acids long. The germline V gene encodes CDR1 MNHEY and CDR2 SVGAGI. The V end lost 6 bases, the J end lost 3 bases, and 13 bases lay between the germline ends. As DNA, the CDR3 is TGTGCCAGCAGCCCCTCCCACTCTACAGATACGCAGTATTTT. Amino acids: CASSPSHSTDTQYF.

Concerning this clone: The junction differs from germline at one of its ends, possibly a read error. The V call is TRBV11-2, the J call TRBJ1-6; no firm D call. Germline V gene data show CDR1 as SGHAT and CDR2 as FQNNGV. The length of the CDR3 is 11 residues. CDR3 region: CASSLNWERNF. CDR3 sequence (DNA): TGTGCCAGCAGCTTAAATTGGGAGAGAAACTTT.

This chain uses TRBV15 with TRBJ1-6, with TRBD1 matching over 9 bases. Per the germline V gene, CDR1 is LNHNV and CDR2 is YYDKDF (reference sequence). CDR3 length: 15 amino acids. The V segment lost 3 bases and the J segment 7 bases; nucleotides outside the gene matches: 4. CDR3 protein: CATSRGGTGNSPLHF. The CDR3 nucleotides are TGTGCCACCAGCAGGGGTGGGACAGGGAATTCACCCCTCCACTTT.

DNA of the CDR3: TGCGCCAGCAGCCAAGTCGACATGGGACTAGCGGGGCCGAATGAGCAGTTCTTC. It encodes CASSQVDMGLAGPNEQFF. The rearrangement uses TRBV4-1 and TRBJ2-1; TRBD2 matches at 13 bases. In germline, CDR1 is MGHRA, CDR2 YSYEKL. The CDR3 runs to 18 residues. V dropped 1 base and J dropped 7; count of bases not matched to a gene: 10.

The V call is TRBV7-9, the J call TRBJ2-7; 7 bases align to TRBD2. Looked up from germline, CDR1 is SEHNR and CDR2 is FQNEAQ (reference sequence). V was pared by 5 bases and J by 6 bases, with 10 bases of the junction left unmatched. This CDR3 region has 14 residues. The chain's CDR3 is CASSPAGGRLEQYF. The CDR3 coding sequence is TGTGCCAGCAGCCCTGCCGGGGGGAGGCTCGAGCAGTACTTC. Using reference TRBV7-9 and TRBJ2-7 for the parts outside the CDR3, the full variable domain is DTGVSQNPRHKITKRGQNVTFRCDPISEHNRLYWYRQTLGQGPEFLTYFQNEAQLEKSRLLSDRFSAERPKGSFSTLEIQRTEQGDSAMYLCASSPAGGRLEQYFGPGTRLTVT.

The chain links TRBV9 to TRBJ1-5; D is uncertain. The germline CDR1 and CDR2 sequences are SGDLS and YYNGEE. V shed 1 base and J shed 5 bases, with 7 bases lying between them. The length of the CDR3 is 13 residues. As DNA, the CDR3 is TGTGCCAGCAGCGTATCCCCCGATCAGCCCCAGCATTTT. It codes for CASSVSPDQPQHF.

The chain joins TRBV5-1 to TRBJ2-2; TRBD1 agrees at 10 bases. The trim removed 4 bases at V and 7 bases at J, leaving 7 bases unmatched. Germline V gene sequence: CDR1 SGHRS, CDR2 YFSETQ. The CDR3 length is 15 residues. This chain's CDR3 is CASSPDRGFGGELFF. The CDR3 region has the DNA TGCGCCAGCAGCCCGGACAGGGGGTTCGGCGGGGAGCTGTTTTTT.

CDR3 in amino acids: CASSSGTVHEQFF. The CDR3 DNA sequence: TGTGCCAGCAGCTCCGGGACAGTCCATGAGCAGTTCTTC. V and J are TRBV7-3 and TRBJ2-1; 7 bases map to TRBD1. The germline gives CDR1 SGHTA, CDR2 FQGTGA. This CDR3 is 13 amino acids long. V lost 4 bases to trimming and J lost 8 bases; unmatched junction nucleotides: 5.

The chain has TRBV7-9 and TRBJ1-4, with D perhaps matching TRBD1 (6 bases). Germline V gene data show CDR1 as SEHNR and CDR2 as FQNEAQ (reference sequence). The CDR3 length is 14 residues. Trimming took off 3 bases at V and 5 bases at J, with 10 bases between the two ends. In DNA, the CDR3 is TGTGCCAGCAGCTTTAGGCAGGGGAATGAAAAACTGTTTTTT. This encodes CASSFRQGNEKLFF. Variable domain in full (rest from reference TRBV7-9 and TRBJ1-4): DTGVSQNPRHKITKRGQNVTFRCDPISEHNRLYWYRQTLGQGPEFLTYFQNEAQLEKSRLLSDRFSAERPKGSFSTLEIQRTEQGDSAMYLCASSFRQGNEKLFFGSGTQLSVL.

The chain links TRBV28 to TRBJ2-3; tentatively, D is TRBD1 (6 bases). The germline V gene has CDR1 MDHEN and CDR2 SYDVKM. The ends were cut back, 3 bases at V and 0 bases at J, with 19 bases in the middle. CDR3 length: 18 amino acids. The CDR3 reads CASSFNPTGSPSTDTQYF. CDR3 nucleotides: TGTGCCAGCAGTTTCAACCCCACAGGGTCCCCTAGCACAGATACGCAGTATTTT.